This entry features one T cell receptor beta chain sequence. This sample is part of a study of shared clonotypes between healthy human individuals. Study details: The donor pool was made up of two women and a few men aged 18 to 49. Used for every donor were three CD4 naive, three CD4 memory, two CD8 naive and one CD8 memory plate.

Data came from immunoSEQ multiplex PCR; TCRdb stores just in-frame clones and leaves some out. The sample yields over a million clones, about 84% seen once. CDR3 length: 13 residues. The V gene's germline CDR1 is LNHDA and CDR2 SQIVND (reference sequence). The ends were cut back, 3 bases at V and 7 bases at J, with 9 bases in the middle. This sequence was found in a man between 18 and 35 years old in good health. Some clones in this sample may be carry-over from other donors' samples. V usage is TRBV19 and J usage is TRBJ2-2; TRBD2 is a possible D gene (6 bases). The sample comprised memory CD4+ T cells from PBMCs. Subset meaning: CD45RA-negative fraction. In nucleotides, the CDR3 is TGTGCCAGTAGTATTCCCGGGGGCGGGGAGCTGTTTTTT. It translates to CASSIPGGGELFF.